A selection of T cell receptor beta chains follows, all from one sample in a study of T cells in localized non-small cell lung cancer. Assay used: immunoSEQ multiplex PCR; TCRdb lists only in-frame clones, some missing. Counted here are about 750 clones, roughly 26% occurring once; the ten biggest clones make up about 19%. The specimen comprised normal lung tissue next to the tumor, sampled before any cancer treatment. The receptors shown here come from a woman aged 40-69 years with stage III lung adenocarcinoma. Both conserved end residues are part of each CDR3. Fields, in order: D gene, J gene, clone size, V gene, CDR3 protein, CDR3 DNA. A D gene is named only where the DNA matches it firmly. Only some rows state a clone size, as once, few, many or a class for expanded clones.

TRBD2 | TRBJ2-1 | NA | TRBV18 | CASSPTSASSSYNEQFF | TGTGCCAGCTCACCAACTAGCGCTTCAAGCTCCTACAATGAGCAGTTCTTC
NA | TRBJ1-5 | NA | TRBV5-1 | CASSLEAGREPQHF | TGCGCCAGCAGCTTGGAGGCAGGGAGGGAGCCCCAGCATTTT
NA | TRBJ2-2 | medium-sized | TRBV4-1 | CASSQARDPSNTGELFF | TGCGCCAGCAGCCAAGCCCGGGACCCCTCGAACACCGGGGAGCTGTTTTTT
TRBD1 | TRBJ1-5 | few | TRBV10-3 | CAISEGQGAMGNQPQHF | TGTGCCATCAGTGAGGGGCAGGGGGCAATGGGCAATCAGCCCCAGCATTTT
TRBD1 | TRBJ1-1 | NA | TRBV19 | CASTPGGLFSEAFF | TGTGCCAGTACCCCAGGGGGTCTATTCTCTGAAGCTTTCTTT
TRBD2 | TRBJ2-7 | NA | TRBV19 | CASTYKGLAGYEQYF | TGTGCCAGTACCTATAAGGGACTAGCGGGTTACGAGCAGTACTTC
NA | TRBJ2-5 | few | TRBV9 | CASSVGGFETQYF | TGTGCCAGCAGCGTAGGAGGGTTTGAGACCCAGTACTTC
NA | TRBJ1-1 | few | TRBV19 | CASSDQGLGTEAFF | TGTGCCAGTAGCGATCAGGGGTTAGGGACTGAAGCTTTCTTT
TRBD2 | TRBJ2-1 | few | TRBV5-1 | CASSSVLAGAGDEQFF | TGCGCCAGCAGCTCCGTCTTAGCGGGAGCAGGAGATGAGCAGTTCTTC
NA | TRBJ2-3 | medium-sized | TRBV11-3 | CASSLRDPTLGDTQYF | TGTGCCAGCAGCCTCCGGGACCCCACGTTGGGAGATACGCAGTATTTT
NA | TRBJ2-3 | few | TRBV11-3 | CASSPSGVSGSTDTQYF | TGTGCCAGCAGCCCGAGCGGAGTGAGCGGAAGCACAGATACGCAGTATTTT
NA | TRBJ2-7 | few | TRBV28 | CATLLGSSYEQYF | TGTGCCACCCTCCTCGGGAGTTCCTACGAGCAGTACTTC
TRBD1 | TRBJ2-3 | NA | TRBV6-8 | CASSRGRSTDTQYF | TGTGCCAGCAGTAGGGGGCGCAGCACAGATACGCAGTATTTT
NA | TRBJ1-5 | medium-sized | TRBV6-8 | CATRLWGNQPQHF | TGTGCCACCAGATTGTGGGGGAATCAGCCCCAGCATTTT
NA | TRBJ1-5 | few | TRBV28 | CASSLGGVQPQHF | TGTGCCAGCAGTTTAGGAGGGGTGCAGCCCCAGCATTTT
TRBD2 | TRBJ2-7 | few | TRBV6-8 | CASRTSGIYEQYF | TGTGCCAGCAGGACTAGCGGGATCTACGAGCAGTACTTC
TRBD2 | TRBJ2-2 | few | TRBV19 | CASQTKAGVRTGELFF | TGTGCCAGCCAGACTAAAGCGGGAGTTCGGACCGGGGAGCTGTTTTTT
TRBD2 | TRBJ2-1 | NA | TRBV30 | CAWSPTSGNDEQFF | TGTGCCTGGAGTCCGACTAGCGGGAATGATGAGCAGTTCTTC
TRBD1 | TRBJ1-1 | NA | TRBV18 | CASSPGQGRVGTEAFF | TGTGCCAGCTCACCAGGACAGGGAAGGGTCGGCACTGAAGCTTTCTTT